The 10 T cell receptor beta chains given below trace back to one sample, sequenced in a study of blood T cell repertoires in COVID-19. The method was immunoSEQ multiplex PCR; TCRdb's version includes in-frame clones alone and lacks a portion of them. The table lists some 74,000 clones, around 83% of them singletons. Sequenced input: peripheral blood. The origin of the receptors is a man older than 75 with acute or convalescent COVID-19.

The chain employs TRBV5-1 and TRBJ1-2, with D maybe TRBD1 (5 bases). The germline V and J ends were trimmed by 6 bases and 6 bases, with 18 bases remaining between them. The CDR3 contains 14 residues. Germline V gene sequence: CDR1 SGHRS, CDR2 YFSETQ. The CDR3 coding sequence is TGCGCCAGCACCCGTGGAGCAGGGCCCCATGGCTACACCTTC. Its translation: CASTRGAGPHGYTF.

V and J are TRBV6-2 or TRBV6-3 and TRBJ1-5; D is unclear. The CDR3 contains 13 residues. In germline, CDR1 is MNHEY, CDR2 SVGEGT. Trimming took 4 bases from V and 3 from J, leaving 7 bases between them. CDR3 sequence reads: CASSSTFNQPQHF. DNA for the CDR3: TGTGCCAGCAGTTCAACTTTCAATCAGCCCCAGCATTTT.

This chain connects TRBV2 to TRBJ2-5; D not resolved. Trimming took off 2 bases at V and 2 bases at J, with 3 bases between the two ends. The CDR3 spans 12 residues. Germline V CDR1 and CDR2: SNHLY, FYNNEI. Written as DNA, the CDR3 is TGTGCCAGCAGTGAATTACAAGAGACCCAGTACTTC. Its protein is CASSELQETQYF. Based on the CDR3 plus reference TRBV2 and TRBJ2-5, the full variable domain is EPEVTQTPSHQVTQMGQEVILRCVPISNHLYFYWYRQILGQKVEFLVSFYNNEISEKSEIFDDQFSVERPDGSNFTLKIRSTKLEDSAMYFCASSELQETQYFGPGTRLLVL.

V and J are TRBV24-1 and TRBJ1-5, with TRBD1 matching over 9 bases. The V gene end was trimmed by 4 bases and the J gene end by 4 bases; junction bases not matched to a gene: 7. From germline, CDR1 is KGHDR and CDR2 SFDVKD. The CDR3 is made up of 16 amino acids. DNA of the CDR3: TGTGCCACCAGTGACCCCGGGACAGGGATTAATCAGCCCCAGCATTTT. This encodes CATSDPGTGINQPQHF.

The chain links TRBV30 to TRBJ1-2; maybe TRBD1 (6 bases). V was shortened by 0 bases and J by 4 bases, with 9 bases between the two germline ends. The CDR3 covers 13 residues. The germline V gene encodes CDR1 GTSNPN and CDR2 SVGIG (reference sequence). The CDR3 spells CAWSVRDTYGYTF. CDR3 sequence (DNA): TGTGCCTGGAGTGTTAGGGACACCTATGGCTACACCTTC.

This chain connects TRBV2 to TRBJ2-7, with D possibly TRBD1 on 6 matching bases. V dropped 7 bases and J dropped 4 bases, with 8 bases sitting between them. Germline V gene data show CDR1 as SNHLY and CDR2 as FYNNEI. The CDR3 has 11 residues. The CDR3 DNA reads as TGTGCCAGCAAGGGGGAATACGAGCAGTACTTC. It specifies CASKGEYEQYF.

The chain recombines TRBV7-2 with TRBJ1-3; 8 bases align to TRBD1. The V gene's germline CDR1 is SGHTA and CDR2 FQGNSA. Trimming removed 6 bases from V and 4 bases from J; junction bases left unmatched: 2. CDR3 length: 13 residues. The DNA for the CDR3 is TGTGCCAGCAGAGGACAGGGAGGAAACACCATATATTTT. Translating gives CASRGQGGNTIYF.

The chain combines TRBV7-2 with TRBJ2-7; no clear D gene. The V gene's germline CDR1 is SGHTA and CDR2 FQGNSA. The CDR3 is 12 residues long. The germline V and J ends were trimmed by 5 bases and 6 bases, with 11 bases remaining between them. Here the CDR3 reads CASSPTALEQYF. CDR3 bases: TGTGCCAGCAGCCCTACAGCACTCGAGCAGTACTTC.

The chain is built from TRBV28 and TRBJ1-1, with 7 bases matching TRBD1. The J segment lost 5 bases and the V segment lost 6 bases, leaving 12 bases of the junction unmatched. Germline V CDR1 and CDR2: MDHEN, SYDVKM. The CDR3 runs to 15 residues. CDR3 sequence reads: CASRIQGTQVTEAFF. CDR3 bases: TGTGCCAGCAGGATACAGGGGACGCAGGTAACTGAAGCTTTCTTT.

This chain joins TRBV6-5 and TRBJ2-5; 8 positions agree with TRBD2. The CDR3 has 14 residues. Losses at the gene ends were 4 bases for V and 5 bases for J; bases not matched to a gene: 6. Germline V lookup: CDR1 MNHEY, CDR2 SVGAGI. CDR3 amino acids: CASSSGGAGETQYF. CDR3 bases: TGTGCCAGCAGTTCGGGGGGGGCCGGGGAGACCCAGTACTTC.